What follows is one TCR beta chain and its context. Unmatched junction bases numbered 4, after V lost 6 bases and J lost 2 bases. CDR3 size: 14 residues. Germline V gene lookup returns CDR1 SNHLY and CDR2 FYNNEI. The data were obtained in a study of blood T cell repertoires in COVID-19. Turning to the study itself: From the United States, Italy and Spain came samples of acute and convalescent COVID-19. Sources were T cells, B-cell-depleted T cells, or PBMCs; the material itself was cDNA or gDNA.

In the original workflow: Amplifying reference gene primers gave estimates of nucleated cell counts. Profiling relied on immunoSEQ multiplex PCR, and the TCRdb table lists in-frame clones only, not all of them. V, J and clone size are those of that table, while D and trimming were read from the DNA. The sample lists about 61,000 clones; 85% to 90% were seen once. The TCR originated in a woman older than 75 with active COVID-19. The chain recombines TRBV2 with TRBJ2-1; 7 nucleotides agree with TRBD1. Specimen: peripheral blood. CDR3 in amino acids: CASRMDRPYNEQFF. CDR3 DNA: TGTGCCAGCAGGATGGACAGGCCCTACAATGAGCAGTTCTTC.